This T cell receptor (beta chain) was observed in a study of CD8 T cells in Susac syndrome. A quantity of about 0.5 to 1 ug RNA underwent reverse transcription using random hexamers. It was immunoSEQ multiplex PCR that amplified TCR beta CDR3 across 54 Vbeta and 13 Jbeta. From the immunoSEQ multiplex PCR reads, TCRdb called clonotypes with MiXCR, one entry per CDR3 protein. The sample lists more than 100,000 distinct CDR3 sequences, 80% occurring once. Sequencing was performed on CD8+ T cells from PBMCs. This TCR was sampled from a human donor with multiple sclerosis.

CDR3 loop: CASSSGRRGTDTQYF. Written as DNA, the CDR3 is TGTGCCAGCAGTTCAGGGAGACGCGGCACAGATACGCAGTATTTT. The chain carries TRBV12-3 or TRBV12-4 and TRBJ2-3; D is perhaps TRBD1 or TRBD2 (5 bases each). Deletions cut 4 bases from V and 1 base from J, with 12 bases between. The CDR3 length is 15 residues.